Described below is a single T cell receptor beta chain sequence and its context. Its antigen is still unknown. This sample is drawn from a study of OX40 agonist ivuxolimab in advanced cancers. Study details: Head and neck, renal cell, melanoma or hepatocellular carcinoma were the cancers that dose-escalation patients had.

Clones were read by immunoSEQ multiplex PCR, and TCRdb kept only the in-frame ones, dropping some. The table records some 81,000 clones, around four fifths of them present only once. Germline V gene lookup returns CDR1 SGHRS and CDR2 YFSETQ. V dropped 2 bases and J dropped 5; count of bases not matched to a gene: 3. The CDR3 is 14 amino acids. Peripheral blood came from all dose cohorts at three timepoints. Whole-study findings and limits: The average count of expanded clones was higher among CD8+ T cells than among CD4+. The study observed clonal expansion of CD4+ and CD8+ blood T cells by week 6 at 0.1 to 3.0 mg/kg.

Sequencing used CD4+ or CD8+ T cells sorted from blood, obtained in a trial of the OX40 agonist ivuxolimab. This TCR derives from an adult with an advanced solid tumor such as melanoma, head and neck, liver or kidney cancer. The V gene is TRBV5-1, the J gene TRBJ2-7, with 11 bases lining up with TRBD1. CDR3 sequence reads: CASSLGQGAHEQYF. In DNA, the CDR3 is TGCGCCAGCAGCTTAGGACAGGGGGCCCACGAGCAGTACTTC.